The rows below give T cell receptor beta chains drawn from one sample of a study of T cell responses to AZD1222 COVID-19 vaccine. Profiled with immunoSEQ multiplex PCR; TCRdb holds only in-frame clones, not every one. The sample has about 170,000 clones; approximately 92% are singletons. The sequencing used peripheral blood, collected on day 0 of AZD1222 vaccination. The receptors shown here come from an adult in good health. The CDR3 runs from the conserved cysteine through the conserved F or W. D genes are given only for firm matches. Size is omitted from some rows. Given values are once, few, many or a class for expanded clones.

CDR3 length	V gene	clone size	D gene	J gene	CDR3 DNA	CDR3 protein
13	TRBV30	NA	NA	TRBJ1-1	TGTGCCTGGAGTGTAGAGGGGAGCACTGAAGCTTTCTTT	CAWSVEGSTEAFF
15	TRBV5-4	NA	TRBD2	TRBJ2-1	TGTGCCAGCAGTATCGAGCGGGGATTCTACAATGAGCAGTTCTTC	CASSIERGFYNEQFF
15	TRBV24-1	NA	NA	TRBJ2-1	TGTGCCACCCCACGCGCGAGTAGCTCCTACAATGAGCAGTTCTTC	CATPRASSSYNEQFF
16	TRBV5-1	NA	TRBD2	TRBJ2-1	TGCGCCAGCAGCTCCTCCGGGACTAGGTCCTACAATGAGCAGTTCTTC	CASSSSGTRSYNEQFF
12	TRBV7-8	few	NA	TRBJ2-7	TGTGCCAGCAGCTTAGAAACCTACGAGCAGTACTTC	CASSLETYEQYF
13	TRBV6-5	NA	NA	TRBJ1-1	TGTGCCAGCAGTTATGGGGGGCAAAATGAAGCTTTCTTT	CASSYGGQNEAFF
14	TRBV7-6	NA	NA	TRBJ2-7	TGTGCCAGCAGCTTAGGGGGTGCCCGCTACGAGCAGTACTTC	CASSLGGARYEQYF
14	TRBV6-5	NA	TRBD2	TRBJ2-3	TGTGCCAGCAGTTACGCCCTAGCGGCCGATACGCAGTATTTT	CASSYALAADTQYF
14	TRBV5-6	NA	NA	TRBJ1-1	TGTGCCAGCAGGGAGTCGGGGACCAACACTGAAGCTTTCTTT	CASRESGTNTEAFF
14	TRBV6-2/TRBV6-3	once	NA	TRBJ2-2	TGTGCCAGCAGTTCGGATTTGAACACCGGGGAGCTGTTTTTT	CASSSDLNTGELFF
13	TRBV18	NA	NA	TRBJ1-1	TGTGCCAGCTCCACAGGGATGAACACTGAAGCTTTCTTT	CASSTGMNTEAFF
11	TRBV5-4	NA	NA	TRBJ2-5	TGTGCCAGCAGCTTGATGGAGACCCAGTACTTC	CASSLMETQYF
15	TRBV3-1/TRBV3-2	NA	TRBD1	TRBJ2-7	TGTGCCAGCAGCTCCCAGGACAGGGGGACGGGTGGTCAGTACTTC	CASSSQDRGTGGQYF
14	TRBV27	NA	NA	TRBJ1-2	TGTGCCAGCAGTTTAGGGTCATTCGCCTATGGCTACACCTTC	CASSLGSFAYGYTF
15	TRBV10-3	NA	TRBD2	TRBJ2-7	TGTGCCATCAGTGAGGGAGCGGGAGCACCCTACGAGCAGTACTTC	CAISEGAGAPYEQYF
15	TRBV9	NA	NA	TRBJ2-7	TGTGCCAGCAGCGTCCAATATTCAGGGGTGGACGAGCAGTACTTC	CASSVQYSGVDEQYF
16	TRBV27	NA	TRBD2	TRBJ2-3	TGTGCCAGCAGTCAAGGGACTAGCGGGAGTTCAGATACGCAGTATTTT	CASSQGTSGSSDTQYF
15	TRBV2	once	TRBD2	TRBJ2-3	TGTGCCAGCAGTTCACTAGCGGGAGGCACAGATACGCAGTATTTT	CASSSLAGGTDTQYF
20	TRBV12-5	NA	TRBD1	TRBJ2-7	TGTGCTAGTGGTTCCGTGACCGGGACAGGTCTCTTTGGGACCCCCTACGAGCAGTACTTC	CASGSVTGTGLFGTPYEQYF
13	TRBV12-3/TRBV12-4	NA	NA	TRBJ1-6	TGTGCCAGCAGTTTTTTTGGGAATTCACCCCTCCACTTT	CASSFFGNSPLHF
16	TRBV29-1	NA	NA	TRBJ1-1	TGCAGCGTTGCAGGGCCGACAGTACTGATGAACACTGAAGCTTTCTTT	CSVAGPTVLMNTEAFF
14	TRBV10-3	NA	NA	TRBJ2-7	TGTGCCATCAGTGAGTCAAGGGGCGCAGGAGAGCAGTACTTC	CAISESRGAGEQYF
14	TRBV24-1	NA	NA	TRBJ2-5	TGTGCCACCAGTTCACCCTCAGAAGGAGAGACCCAGTACTTC	CATSSPSEGETQYF
13	TRBV21-1	NA	NA	TRBJ2-5	TGTGCCAGCAGCCAACCTTCCCAAGAGACCCAGTACTTC	CASSQPSQETQYF